This record concerns one T cell receptor (beta chain) sequence. Enrollees, about 18 to 95 years old, lived in approximately 24 US areas. Per germline, CDR1 MNHEY and CDR2 SMNVEV (reference sequence). The V end was cut by 5 bases, the J end by 1 base, with 6 bases between. This CDR3 has 14 amino acids. The repertoire was sequenced with immunoSEQ multiplex PCR; TCRdb's copy has only in-frame clones and lacks some. The table has 250,000 to 300,000 clones, more than 75% seen once. The data derive from a study of blood T cell repertoires in COVID-19. Looking at the study overall: Sources were T cells, B-cell-depleted T cells, or PBMCs; the material itself was cDNA or gDNA.

This receptor was obtained from a woman in her fifties or sixties in a cohort exposed to, infected with or recovered from COVID-19 (not recorded which). Material for sequencing was PBMCs or T cells enriched from blood (not recorded which). The chain couples TRBV27 to TRBJ2-6, with D possibly TRBD2 on 6 matching bases. CDR3 sequence reads: CASSSGSGANVLTF. CDR3 coding DNA: TGTGCCAGCAGTAGCGGGTCTGGGGCCAACGTCCTGACTTTC.